This T cell receptor beta chain was captured in a study of OX40 agonist ivuxolimab in advanced cancers. Study outcomes and limitations: People who partly responded at 0.1-3.0 mg/kg had some of the least clonal expansion seen. Dosing at 0.1 to 3.0 mg/kg was accompanied by clonal expansion of CD4+ and CD8+ blood T cells by week 6. Still undetermined is the antigen specificity of the expanded peripheral T cells.

Blood was sampled at baseline, cycle 4 day 1, and cycle 7 day 1. Sequencing used immunoSEQ multiplex PCR; TCRdb keeps in-frame clones, though not all of them. The sample shows around 90,000 clones, around nine tenths of them seen only once. About this clone: As yet, its antigen is unknown.

The V gene lost 3 bases and the J gene lost 2 bases, with 10 bases spanning the gap. Germline CDR1 reads LNHDA; CDR2 reads SQIVND (reference sequence). CDR3 length equals 14 residues. The sample in question was CD4+ or CD8+ T cells sorted from blood, obtained in a trial of the OX40 agonist ivuxolimab. The sequence came from an adult with an advanced solid tumor such as melanoma, head and neck, liver or kidney cancer. The V and J genes are TRBV19 and TRBJ1-2; no definite D call. Here the CDR3 DNA reads TGTGCCAGTAGTATGTTACAGCAAAACTATGGCTACACCTTC. As protein: CASSMLQQNYGYTF.